Detailed here is one T cell receptor (beta chain). Its specificity is not known. Some clones are missing from TCRdb's copy, which holds only in-frame ones; the method was immunoSEQ multiplex PCR. The data hold 150,000 to 250,000 clones, with approximately 68% observed a single time. The sample originates from a study of cytotoxic CD8 clonotypes in ibrutinib-treated CLL. Across the whole study: Among the samples, the mean was roughly 260,000 productive templates and some 94,000 productive rearrangements.

The CDR3 is 15 residues long. Germline assignment: CDR1 SGHTA and CDR2 FQGNSA. V lost 4 bases, J lost 10 bases, and 11 bases stayed unmatched. Study-wide points: Age-matched healthy donor levels were exceeded by baseline clonality, which tracked circulating CD8+ T-cell counts.

This chain uses TRBV7-2 with TRBJ2-1; TRBD2 aligns across 9 bases. The receptor was derived from a human donor with chronic lymphocytic leukemia. Material: PBMCs, obtained after 24 months of ibrutinib treatment. In DNA, the CDR3 is TGTGCCAGCAGCTCCAGTAGCGGGAGAAGCAAGGAGCAGTTCTTC. The encoded protein is CASSSSSGRSKEQFF.